This T cell receptor beta chain was identified in a study of human T cells and chemical hapten exposure. Study background: In the sensitization step, 2% DPC was placed on approximately 2 cm by approximately 2 cm of upper inner arm skin.

This clonotype showed up many times. Germline CDR1 reads SGHTA; CDR2 reads FQGNSA. The CDR3 is made up of 12 amino acids. V gave up 2 bases and J gave up 14 bases, with 14 bases separating them. Stated time point: pre-sensitization, week 0. Treatment reported: therapeutic diphenylcyclopropenone sensitization with weekly scalp DPC. TCRdb reprocessed the RACE reads via MiXCR and lists one record per CDR3 protein. This sample yields 300,000 to 450,000 distinct CDR3 sequences, of which 4.5% to 5.5% are seen a single time; just over 2.5% belongs to the top ten. The sequencing used whole blood, collected in connection with sensitization to the hapten diphenylcyclopropenone (DPC). The V gene is TRBV7-2, the J gene TRBJ2-3; weak D call: TRBD1 (5 bases). This receptor was identified in a woman aged 50 to 65 with alopecia areata. Some clones in this sample may be carry-over from other donors' samples. CDR3 sequence: CASSLPPGTGYF. DNA of the CDR3: TGTGCCAGCAGCTTACCCCCAGGTACAGGGTATTTT. Full variable domain (outside the CDR3, taken from reference TRBV7-2 and TRBJ2-3): GAGVSQSPSNKVTEKGKDVELRCDPISGHTALYWYRQSLGQGLEFLIYFQGNSAPDKSGLPSDRFSAERTGGSVSTLTIQRTQQEDSAVYLCASSLPPGTGYFGPGTRLTVL.